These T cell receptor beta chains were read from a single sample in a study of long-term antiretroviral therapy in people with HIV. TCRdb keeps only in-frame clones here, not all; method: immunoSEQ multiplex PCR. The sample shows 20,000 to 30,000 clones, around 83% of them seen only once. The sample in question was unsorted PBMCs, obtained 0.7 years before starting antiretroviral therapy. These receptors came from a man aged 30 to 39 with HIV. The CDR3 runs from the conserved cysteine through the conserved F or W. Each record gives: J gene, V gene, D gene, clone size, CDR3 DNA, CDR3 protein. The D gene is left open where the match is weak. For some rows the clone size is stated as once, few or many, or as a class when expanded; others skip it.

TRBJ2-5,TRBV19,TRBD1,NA,TGTGCCAGTAGCGGACAGGGGCGACAAGAGACCCAGTACTTC,CASSGQGRQETQYF
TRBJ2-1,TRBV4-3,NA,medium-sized,TGCGCCAGCAGCCAAGACTGGACCGACGGGCATGAGCAGTTCTTC,CASSQDWTDGHEQFF
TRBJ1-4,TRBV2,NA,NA,TGTGCCAGCAGCACAACAGGGTTGGGTGAAAAACTGTTTTTT,CASSTTGLGEKLFF
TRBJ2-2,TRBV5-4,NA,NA,TGTGCCAGCAGCCTCCCGGACAGGAACACCGGGGAGCTGTTTTTT,CASSLPDRNTGELFF
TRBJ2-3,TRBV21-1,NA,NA,TGTGCCAGCAGCACAGATACGCAGTATTTT,CASSTDTQYF
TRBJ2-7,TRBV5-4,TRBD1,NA,TGTGCCAGCAGCCGGGACAGGGTATACGAGCAGTACTTC,CASSRDRVYEQYF
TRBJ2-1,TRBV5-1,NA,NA,TGCGCCAGCAGCACATCCCGGGCCGAGAGGGATGAGCAGTTCTTC,CASSTSRAERDEQFF
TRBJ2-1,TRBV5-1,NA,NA,TGCGCCAGCAGCTTGGTATACCAGGGTGGTGAGCAGTTCTTC,CASSLVYQGGEQFF
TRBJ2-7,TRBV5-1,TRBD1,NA,TGCGCCAGCAGCTTTGATTCCAGGGGGTACGAGCAGTACTTC,CASSFDSRGYEQYF
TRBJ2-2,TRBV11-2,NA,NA,TGTGCCAGCAGCTTAGAAAGGGGGATGATAAGCGGGGAGCTGTTTTTT,CASSLERGMISGELFF
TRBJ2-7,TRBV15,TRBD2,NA,TGTGCCACCAGCAGGACTAGCGGATCCTACGAGCAGTACTTC,CATSRTSGSYEQYF
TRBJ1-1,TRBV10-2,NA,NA,TGCGCCAGCGAGGAGGGGCCGAACACTGAAGCTTTCTTT,CASEEGPNTEAFF
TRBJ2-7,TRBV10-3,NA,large,TGTGCCATCAGTGTGGGGAACGAGCAGTACTTC,CAISVGNEQYF
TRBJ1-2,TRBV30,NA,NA,TGTGCCTGGAGTGGGTACCGCTACACCTTC,CAWSGYRYTF
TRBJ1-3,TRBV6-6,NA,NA,TGTGCCAGCAGTTACGGGCCCGGTGGGAACACCATATATTTT,CASSYGPGGNTIYF
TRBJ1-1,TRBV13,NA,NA,TGTGCCAGCAGCTTGGAGGACATGAACACTGAAGCTTTCTTT,CASSLEDMNTEAFF
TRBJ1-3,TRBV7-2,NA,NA,TGTGCCAGCCGCTCGAGCCCCATCTCTGGAAACACCATATATTTT,CASRSSPISGNTIYF
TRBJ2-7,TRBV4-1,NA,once,TGCGAGGGGGGACGAGGGGGTATATTTTTTTCCTACGAGCAGTACTTC,CEGGRGGIFFSYEQYF